Here is one T cell receptor beta chain with its context. Its target is not known. The source of the sample is a study of cytomegalovirus exposure and HLA in healthy donors. About the study: The early release's HLA-typed donors yielded roughly 85 million unique TCRs. General study findings and limits: Later analysis indicated greater clonal expansion among HLA-associated TCR beta chains than among equally common other chains. HLA restriction was apparent for most CMV-associated TCR beta chains in a later analysis.

The PCR used 60 Vbeta and 13 Jbeta primers. Assay: immunoSEQ multiplex PCR; the TCRdb copy retains only in-frame clones and omits some. The table shows 150,000 to 250,000 clones, with 65% to 80% occurring only once. The germline CDR1 and CDR2 sequences are SGHDN and FVKESK. There are 12 residues in the CDR3. V was pared by 3 bases and J by 18 bases, with 6 bases of the junction left unmatched. V and J are TRBV14 and TRBJ2-6; 9 nucleotides align to TRBD1. The clonotype originates from a woman younger than 45 in good health and CMV-seropositive. Source material: PBMCs. CDR3 DNA sequence: TGTGCCAGCAGCCATCGGACAGGGGAGCCGACTTTC. Amino acid sequence: CASSHRTGEPTF.